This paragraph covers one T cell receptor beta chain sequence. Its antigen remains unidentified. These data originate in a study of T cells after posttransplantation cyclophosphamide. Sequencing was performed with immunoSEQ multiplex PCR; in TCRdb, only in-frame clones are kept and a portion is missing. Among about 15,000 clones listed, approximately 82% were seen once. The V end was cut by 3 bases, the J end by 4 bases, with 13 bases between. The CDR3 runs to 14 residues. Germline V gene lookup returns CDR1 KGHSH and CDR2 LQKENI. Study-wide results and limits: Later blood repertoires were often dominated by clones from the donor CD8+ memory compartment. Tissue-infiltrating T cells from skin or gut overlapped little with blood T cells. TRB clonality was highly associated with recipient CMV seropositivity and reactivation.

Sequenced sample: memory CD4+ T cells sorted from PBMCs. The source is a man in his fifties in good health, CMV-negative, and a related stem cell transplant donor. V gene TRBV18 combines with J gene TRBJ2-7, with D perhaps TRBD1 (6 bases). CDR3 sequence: CASSPRQVGYEQYF. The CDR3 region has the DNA TGTGCCAGCTCACCCCGACAGGTGGGATACGAGCAGTACTTC.